These 19 T cell receptor beta chains originate from one sample sequenced in a study of shared clonotypes between healthy human individuals. Using immunoSEQ multiplex PCR, the repertoire was profiled, and TCRdb retains in-frame clones only, with some absent. There are around 1,100,000 clones in the sample; around three quarters occur only once, and roughly 0.83% lies in the top ten. The sequenced material came from memory CD4+ T cells from PBMCs. Subset given: CD45RA-negative fraction. These receptors were obtained from a man aged 18-30 years in good health. Some clones in this sample may be carry-over from other donors' samples.

The rearrangement uses TRBV5-1 and TRBJ1-4; tentatively, D is TRBD1 (6 bases). CDR3 length: 15 amino acids. Germline CDR1 SGHRS, CDR2 YFSETQ. V lost 4 bases and J 8 bases, leaving 18 bases between the germline ends. The CDR3 sequence: CASSLYSNGGEKLFF. DNA of the CDR3: TGCGCCAGCAGCCTTTACTCGAACGGGGGCGAAAAACTGTTTTTT.

This rearrangement joins TRBV28 to TRBJ2-7; 10 nucleotides line up with TRBD1. This CDR3 spans 15 amino acids. The J segment lost 2 bases and the V segment lost 6 bases, leaving 7 bases of the junction unmatched. The V gene's germline CDR1 is MDHEN and CDR2 SYDVKM. The CDR3: CASSLDRGRTYEQYF. Written as DNA, the CDR3 is TGTGCCAGCAGCTTGGACAGGGGGAGAACCTACGAGCAGTACTTC.

V and J are TRBV19 and TRBJ1-3, with TRBD1 matching over 8 bases. CDR3 length equals 15 residues. Germline CDR1 and CDR2: LNHDA and SQIVND (reference sequence). V trimming: 3 bases; J trimming: 0 bases; junction bases outside the gene matches: 1. CDR3 loop: CASSITGGSGNTIYF. CDR3 bases: TGTGCCAGTAGTATCACAGGGGGCTCTGGAAACACCATATATTTT.

This clone turned up a few times. The chain links TRBV7-9 to TRBJ1-2, with D maybe TRBD1 (5 bases). CDR1 SEHNR and CDR2 FQNEAQ come from the germline V gene (reference sequence). The CDR3 sequence is 13 residues long. V gave up 3 bases and J gave up 8 bases, with 13 bases separating them. CDR3 loop: CASSFPQGGGYTF. Written as DNA, the CDR3 is TGTGCCAGCAGCTTTCCCCAGGGAGGGGGCTACACCTTC.

The chain uses TRBV7-8 and TRBJ2-2, with 8 bases aligning to TRBD1. The CDR3 has 15 residues. V gave up 5 bases and J gave up 8 bases; unmatched junction bases: 10. Germline-derived CDR1 and CDR2 are SGHVS and FQNEAQ. DNA for the CDR3: TGTGCCAGCAGCCCGGGACAGGACCGGCCGGGGGAGCTGTTTTTT. This encodes CASSPGQDRPGELFF.

The V call is TRBV4-3, the J call TRBJ2-7, with a weak D call TRBD2 (5 bases). CDR3 length equals 16 residues. CDR1 is LGHNA and CDR2 is YSLEER in the germline V gene. V was trimmed by 1 base and J by 5 bases, leaving 18 bases between them. CDR3 sequence: CASSQVIRANGDEQYF. The CDR3 bases are TGCGCCAGCAGCCAAGTTATAAGGGCCAACGGGGACGAGCAGTACTTC.

CDR3 loop: CASSPLAGGYLSTDTQYF. The CDR3 nucleotides are TGTGCCAGCAGCCCCCTAGCGGGAGGTTACCTTAGCACAGATACGCAGTATTTT. The chain carries TRBV9 and TRBJ2-3, with 11 bases fitting TRBD2. This CDR3 comprises 18 residues. The ends lost 4 bases at V and 0 bases at J; junction bases unmatched: 10. The V gene's germline CDR1 is SGDLS and CDR2 YYNGEE.

This chain joins TRBV2 and TRBJ2-7; D not resolved. V was pared by 6 bases and J by 3 bases, with 12 bases between. The CDR3 covers 13 residues. Germline loops: CDR1 SNHLY, CDR2 FYNNEI. This CDR3 reads CASSLTGLYEQYF. The CDR3 DNA is TGTGCCAGCAGCTTGACGGGCCTCTACGAGCAGTACTTC.

This clone was observed a single time. A far more abundant clone sits one base away, making this likely a read error. The chain links TRBV6-1 to TRBJ2-5; D gene ambiguous. The DNA end favors TRBJ2-7, so the J call may be wrong. Per the germline V gene, CDR1 is MNHNS and CDR2 is SASEGT. This CDR3 has 15 amino acids. The CDR3 DNA reads TGTGCCAGCAGTGAAAGAGCGACAAGCTCCTGCGAGCAGTACTTC. Translation: CASSERATSSCEQYF.

There are many counts of this clone. The chain employs TRBV5-1 and TRBJ2-5, with 10 positions matching TRBD1. This CDR3 region has 15 residues. Trimming removed 5 bases from V and 2 bases from J; junction bases left unmatched: 6. Per the germline V gene, CDR1 is SGHRS and CDR2 is YFSETQ. The CDR3 sequence is CASRKGQGDQETQYF. The CDR3 region has the DNA TGCGCCAGCAGGAAAGGACAGGGGGATCAAGAGACCCAGTACTTC. The complete variable domain, with remaining parts taken from reference TRBV5-1 and TRBJ2-5, reads KAGVTQTPRYLIKTRGQQVTLSCSPISGHRSVSWYQQTPGQGLQFLFEYFSETQRNKGNFPGRFSGRQFSNSRSEMNVSTLELGDSALYLCASRKGQGDQETQYFGPGTRLLVL.

The rearrangement uses TRBV6-6 and TRBJ2-7; D uncertain. V was pared by 2 bases and J by 0 bases, with 8 bases between. This CDR3 is 14 amino acids long. CDR1 MNHNY and CDR2 SVGAGI come from the germline V gene (reference sequence). CDR3 bases: TGTGCCAGCAGTTACGGTCGGCCCTCCTACGAGCAGTACTTC. This codes for CASSYGRPSYEQYF.

J is TRBJ1-5 and V is TRBV7-2; D perhaps matches TRBD1 (5 bases). Germline V lookup: CDR1 SGHTA, CDR2 FQGNSA. V shed 3 bases and J shed 7 bases, with 10 bases lying between them. The CDR3 contains 13 residues. DNA of the CDR3: TGTGCCAGCAGCTTTGATCAGGGACAGCCCCAGCATTTT. The encoded protein is CASSFDQGQPQHF.

The CDR3 DNA reads TGTGCCAGCAGCGGTGGAATACCAGGGGCCAGTGGCTACACCTTC. It codes for CASSGGIPGASGYTF. This chain links TRBV9 with TRBJ1-2; perhaps TRBD1 as D (6 bases). In germline, CDR1 is SGDLS, CDR2 YYNGEE. Trimming shortened V by 3 bases and J by 7 bases, and 19 bases separated the two germline ends. The CDR3 length is 15 residues.

As to this clone: It may be a read error: a sequence one base away is much more abundant. The chain joins TRBV19 to TRBJ2-2; TRBD1 agrees at 11 bases. Germline loops: CDR1 LNHDA, CDR2 SQIVND (reference sequence). V was clipped by 4 bases and J by 6 bases; unmatched bases: 1. This CDR3 spans 14 amino acids. The CDR3 nucleotides read TGTGCCAGTAGTAGGGGACAGGGGGCCGGGGAGCTGTTTTTT. Its protein product is CASSRGQGAGELFF.

The chain uses TRBV7-8 and TRBJ1-1; D is unclear. The CDR3 runs 15 residues. Trimming shortened V by 1 base and J by 2 bases, and 11 bases separated the two germline ends. The germline V gene encodes CDR1 SGHVS and CDR2 FQNEAQ. In DNA, the CDR3 is TGTGCCAGCAGCTTAGGTCGTGTCGGTAACACTGAAGCTTTCTTT. The encoded protein is CASSLGRVGNTEAFF.

The gene calls are TRBV7-2 and TRBJ2-7, with D maybe TRBD1 (5 bases). Germline CDR1 reads SGHTA; CDR2 reads FQGNSA. The V end lost 6 bases, the J end lost 4 bases, and 16 bases lay between the germline ends. The CDR3 has 14 amino acids. CDR3 amino acids: CASRPDQGLYEQYF. The DNA for the CDR3 is TGTGCCAGCAGACCCGACCAGGGCTTGTACGAGCAGTACTTC.

The CDR3 is CASSVDSSSGGLRTQYF. The CDR3 DNA reads TGTGCCAGCAGCGTAGATTCGAGTAGCGGGGGCCTCCGGACCCAGTACTTC. The chain couples TRBV9 to TRBJ2-5, with TRBD2 identical over 9 bases. The J segment lost 7 bases and the V segment lost 0 bases, leaving 13 bases of the junction unmatched. The CDR3 consists of 17 residues. Per germline, CDR1 SGDLS and CDR2 YYNGEE.

The J gene is TRBJ2-3, the V gene TRBV4-1, with 9 bases aligning to TRBD2. CDR1 is MGHRA, CDR2 YSYEKL, per germline. There are 17 residues in the CDR3. With V trimmed by 2 bases and J by 1 base, 7 bases remained unmatched. The CDR3 loop is CASSQRSGGTGTDTQYF. The CDR3 coding sequence is TGCGCCAGCAGCCAACGTAGCGGGGGCACGGGCACAGATACGCAGTATTTT.

The table lists this clone with many counts. This same CDR3 is encoded by further DNA sequences in the sample. This sequence joins TRBV29-1 and TRBJ2-5; 7 bases match TRBD2. This CDR3 is built from 11 residues. The V and J ends lost 5 bases and 7 bases, in that order; junction bases with no gene match: 4. Per germline, CDR1 SQVTM and CDR2 ANQGSEA. The CDR3 protein is CSVRAGRTQYF. CDR3 nucleotide sequence: TGCAGCGTTCGAGCGGGAAGGACCCAGTACTTC.